The clone carrying this T cell receptor beta chain was detected only a few times. The V end lost 3 bases, the J end lost 7 bases, and 19 bases lay between the germline ends. The germline gives CDR1 SGHVS, CDR2 FQNEAQ. CDR3 size: 15 residues. Each CDR3 protein gets one entry after TCRdb re-called the RT-PCR reads with MiXCR. The repertoire includes about 700,000 distinct CDR3 sequences, over 12% of them detected once, and 3.6% sits in the top ten. This receptor was identified in a female donor in good health, serving as a healthy control. The chain recombines TRBV7-8 with TRBJ2-7; D unclear. Sequences were obtained from memory CD4+ T cells from blood. In DNA form, the CDR3 reads TGTGCCAGCAGCTTGAGGTGGCCAACGCTCCAAGAGCAGTACTTC. This codes for CASSLRWPTLQEQYF.